This is a list of T cell receptor beta chains from one sample in a study of human thymus T cells. Method: immunoSEQ multiplex PCR; TCRdb's copy keeps in-frame clones and lacks some. The data show tens of thousands of clones, 94% seen once. The sequenced material came from blood. These receptors were collected from a boy in the first two years of life with a congenital heart defect but otherwise immunologically healthy. Each CDR3 is given with its conserved first and last residue. The D gene is left open where the match is weak. Size is omitted from some rows. Given values are once, few, many or a class for expanded clones.

j_call d_call clone_size v_call cdr3_aa cdr3_nt
TRBJ2-1 . . TRBV5-1 CASSLWTERSEQFF TGCGCCAGCAGCTTATGGACAGAACGTAGTGAGCAGTTCTTC
TRBJ2-5 . . TRBV7-2 CASSLNRGETQYF TGTGCCAGCAGCTTAAATCGGGGGGAGACCCAGTACTTC
TRBJ2-7 . . TRBV13 CASSSDQYF TGTGCCAGCAGCTCGGATCAGTACTTC
TRBJ1-5 TRBD1 . TRBV19 CASSSGQRYWDNQPQHF TGTGCCAGTAGTTCGGGACAGCGATACTGGGACAATCAGCCCCAGCATTTT
TRBJ2-6 . . TRBV19 CASSILRGSGANVLTF TGTGCCAGTAGTATCTTGAGGGGTTCTGGGGCCAACGTCCTGACTTTC
TRBJ1-5 . few TRBV7-9 CASSLDGFSQPQHF TGTGCCAGCAGCTTAGACGGGTTCAGTCAGCCCCAGCATTTT
TRBJ2-1 . once TRBV7-3 CASSLSGDRYNEQFF TGTGCCAGCAGCTTAAGCGGGGACAGATACAATGAGCAGTTCTTC
TRBJ1-5 TRBD1 . TRBV30 CAWSVTGEPQHF TGTGCCTGGAGTGTAACAGGGGAGCCCCAGCATTTT
TRBJ2-3 TRBD1 . TRBV7-9 CASSFTGGTDTQYF TGTGCCAGCAGCTTTACAGGGGGCACAGATACGCAGTATTTT
TRBJ2-7 . once TRBV6-5 CASSRQGRDEQYF TGTGCCAGCAGTCGACAGGGGAGGGACGAGCAGTACTTC
TRBJ2-5 . . TRBV5-4 CASSSQEGLETQYF TGTGCCAGCAGCTCCCAGGAGGGGCTAGAGACCCAGTACTTC
TRBJ2-7 . . TRBV28 CASSSDNTYEQYF TGTGCCAGCAGTTCGGACAACACCTACGAGCAGTACTTC
TRBJ2-2 . . TRBV6-5 CASSYASRPGELFF TGTGCCAGCAGTTACGCATCTAGGCCCGGGGAGCTGTTTTTT
TRBJ2-3 TRBD2 . TRBV9 CASSPRTSGNTDTQYF TGTGCCAGCAGCCCCCGGACTAGCGGGAACACAGATACGCAGTATTTT
TRBJ1-2 TRBD1 . TRBV5-1 CASSPTGGNGYTF TGCGCCAGCAGCCCGACAGGGGGCAATGGCTACACCTTC
TRBJ1-1 TRBD1 once TRBV28 CASSLLDRGGYTEAFF TGTGCCAGCAGTTTGCTCGACAGGGGAGGGTACACTGAAGCTTTCTTT
TRBJ1-4 TRBD1 . TRBV14 CASSRADRQLFF TGTGCCAGCAGCCGTGCGGACAGGCAACTGTTTTTT
TRBJ2-3 . . TRBV7-2 CASSRKEGVRDTQYF TGTGCCAGCAGCCGAAAAGAAGGGGTACGGGATACGCAGTATTTT
TRBJ1-2 . . TRBV6-6 CASRIPGLNYGYTF TGTGCCAGCAGGATCCCGGGATTAAACTATGGCTACACCTTC
TRBJ2-1 . . TRBV2 CAINRESYNEQFF TGTGCCATTAACAGGGAGTCCTACAATGAGCAGTTCTTC
TRBJ2-7 TRBD2 . TRBV4-1 CASSQGTSGGYEQYF TGCGCCAGCAGCCAAGGGACTAGCGGGGGGTACGAGCAGTACTTC
TRBJ2-5 TRBD2 . TRBV4-3 CASSQGPSGGAAGGETQYF TGCGCCAGCAGCCAAGGGCCTAGCGGGGGGGCCGCGGGGGGAGAGACCCAGTACTTC
TRBJ1-2 TRBD1 . TRBV5-1 CAIQGAGFRGYTF TGCGCCATCCAGGGGGCGGGTTTTAGGGGCTACACCTTC
TRBJ1-1 . few TRBV20-1 CSATENTEAFF TGCAGTGCTACAGAGAACACTGAAGCTTTCTTT
TRBJ2-1 . . TRBV4-1 CASSQAQGRGAGNEQFF TGCGCCAGCAGCCAGGCACAGGGAAGGGGGGCAGGCAATGAGCAGTTCTTC
TRBJ2-1 TRBD2 . TRBV9 CASSGGLASYNEQFF TGTGCCAGCAGCGGGGGACTAGCTTCCTACAATGAGCAGTTCTTC
TRBJ1-2 TRBD1 . TRBV18 CASSPTQGATNYGYTF TGTGCCAGCTCACCGACACAGGGGGCAACTAACTATGGCTACACCTTC
TRBJ2-5 TRBD2 . TRBV5-1 CASSFVPSGGRQETQYF TGCGCCAGCAGCTTTGTGCCTAGCGGGGGGAGACAAGAGACCCAGTACTTC
TRBJ1-4 TRBD1 . TRBV5-8 CASSPGQGAGEKLFF TGTGCCAGCAGCCCAGGACAGGGGGCCGGAGAAAAACTGTTTTTT
TRBJ1-2 . . TRBV13 CASSLSHRTGYTF TGTGCCAGCAGCTTAAGTCACAGGACTGGCTACACCTTC
TRBJ2-3 TRBD2 . TRBV4-2 CASSRLAGGPDTQYF TGTGCCAGCAGCCGACTAGCGGGGGGGCCAGATACGCAGTATTTT
TRBJ2-6 . . TRBV28 CASSLEYSGANVLTF TGTGCCAGCAGCCTCGAGTACTCTGGGGCCAACGTCCTGACTTTC
TRBJ2-1 TRBD2 . TRBV7-3 CASSPELAGSYNEQFF TGTGCCAGCAGCCCCGAACTAGCGGGGTCCTACAATGAGCAGTTCTTC
TRBJ1-4 . . TRBV5-1 CASRGGDEKLFF TGCGCCAGCAGGGGGGGAGATGAAAAACTGTTTTTT
TRBJ1-2 . . TRBV4-2 CASSQDRSGYTF TGTGCCAGCAGCCAAGACAGGAGCGGCTACACCTTC
TRBJ2-7 . once TRBV5-4 CASSKTGPYEQYF TGTGCCAGCAGCAAAACTGGCCCCTACGAGCAGTACTTC
TRBJ1-2 TRBD1 . TRBV7-2 CASSSLTGLYGYTF TGTGCCAGCAGCTCCCTGACAGGGCTCTATGGCTACACCTTC
TRBJ1-3 TRBD1 . TRBV29-1 CSVDGTGDGNTIYF TGCAGCGTTGACGGGACAGGGGATGGGAACACCATATATTTT
TRBJ2-1 . . TRBV7-2 CASSPGPGYEQFF TGTGCCAGCAGCCCGGGGCCTGGTTACGAGCAGTTCTTC
TRBJ2-3 TRBD2 . TRBV6-6 CASSYSASGGADTQYF TGTGCCAGCAGTTACTCGGCTAGCGGGGGTGCAGATACGCAGTATTTT
TRBJ2-5 . once TRBV7-2 CASSLGGQETQYF TGTGCCAGCAGCTTAGGAGGGCAAGAGACCCAGTACTTC
TRBJ2-5 . . TRBV2 CASSEGVAVETQYF TGTGCCAGCAGTGAAGGGGTAGCTGTGGAGACCCAGTACTTC
TRBJ2-7 TRBD1 . TRBV6-5 CASSARQGVTYEQYF TGTGCCAGCAGTGCCCGACAGGGTGTTACCTACGAGCAGTACTTC
TRBJ2-5 . . TRBV5-1 CASSRIANQETQYF TGCGCCAGCAGCCGGATAGCGAACCAAGAGACCCAGTACTTC
TRBJ2-7 . . TRBV6-1 CASKSTRGAYEQYF TGTGCCAGCAAATCGACTAGAGGTGCCTACGAGCAGTACTTC
TRBJ2-7 . . TRBV5-4 CASSSQGYEQYF TGTGCCAGCAGCTCACAGGGCTACGAGCAGTACTTC
TRBJ2-5 . . TRBV7-6 CASSWDRGPQETQYF TGTGCCAGCAGCTGGGACCGGGGCCCCCAGGAGACCCAGTACTTC
TRBJ1-2 . . TRBV28 CASSSGPESGYTF TGTGCCAGCAGCTCCGGGCCCGAGTCTGGCTACACCTTC
TRBJ1-1 . . TRBV7-9 CASSMTLGENTEAFF TGTGCCAGCAGTATGACCTTGGGGGAGAACACTGAAGCTTTCTTT
TRBJ1-1 . . TRBV21-1 CASSRWMNTEAFF TGTGCCAGCAGCAGGTGGATGAACACTGAAGCTTTCTTT
TRBJ1-2 . . TRBV5-1 CASSLAPFSGTNYGYTF TGCGCCAGCAGCCTCGCCCCCTTTTCAGGGACTAACTATGGCTACACCTTC
TRBJ1-3 . . TRBV6-5 CASSWGVDGNTIYF TGTGCCAGCAGCTGGGGGGTTGACGGAAACACCATATATTTT
TRBJ2-5 . . TRBV2 CASSATRQETQYF TGTGCCAGCAGTGCTACTAGGCAAGAGACCCAGTACTTC
TRBJ2-7 . once TRBV19 CASSIGDNSYEQYF TGTGCCAGTAGTATAGGGGACAACTCCTACGAGCAGTACTTC